Included here is one T cell receptor (beta chain) sequence, with context. In its sample, this clone was seen a few times. Its antigen target is currently unknown. Base qualities were left out, and no much larger clone turns up one base away. Unstimulated Tregs (CD4+CD25+CD127-), CD4+ non-Tregs (CD4+CD25-), CD4 and CD8 cells were FACS-sorted from thawed PBMCs. Healthy control blood was obtained either as purchased buffy coats or from healthy volunteers. Healthy control blood was processed to PBMCs by Ficoll density gradient and cryopreserved, and patient PBMCs were collected before and after transplant. The record originates from a study of Tregs in tolerant kidney transplant recipients (dated by TCRdb to the late 2010s). About the investigation overall: The study used TCRbeta sequencing to identify donor-specific regulatory T cells before combined kidney and bone marrow transplantation, then tracked those cells after transplant. Several methods of expanding Tregs specific for an allogeneic donor were compared by TCRbeta repertoire sequencing in a few healthy controls.

According to the germline V gene (reference sequence), CDR1 reads LNHDA and CDR2 reads SQIVND. The CDR3 measures 14 amino acids from cysteine to phenylalanine. Only CDR3 DNA remains: 42 bases, in frame from the first base. The trim is 1 base for V and 1 base for J, with a gap of 4 bases between the germline ends. For TCRbeta CDR3 sequencing, genomic DNA was extracted from sorted cells using the QIAGEN DNeasy Blood and Tissue Kit. Through immunoSEQ, high-throughput TCRbeta CDR3 sequencing was done commercially, including PCR amplification with internal controls and bias correction. The original methods were these. Unique productive TCRbeta sequences were defined by CDR3 nucleotide sequence where primers matched, otherwise by CDR3 amino acid sequence with Vbeta and Jbeta genes. As a correction for sorting error, sequences shared between sorted populations at a frequency ratio of 2:1 or less were discarded, and the remaining shared sequences were assigned to the higher population. A sequence counted as donor-reactive if, in CFSE-low cells, the sequence had a frequency of at least 0.01% and was expanded at least 5-fold compared with unstimulated cells. Jensen-Shannon divergence calculated on the top 100 TCRbeta sequences ranked by frequency was used to measure repertoire divergence. For any sample with multiple sequencing runs, sorting error was corrected in each run separately before the runs were pooled. What TCRdb holds here is the immuneACCESS table cut down to in-frame rearrangements. Part of the clones is not present; checked against another copy, under half of the missing clones reflect an unresolved V gene, and the others are unexplained. V and J calls and clone size come straight from that table; D and trimming were deduced from the DNA. Counted in this sample were 90,000 or so clones; roughly nine tenths of them appeared once. Over 4% of the sample belongs to the ten largest clones.

Study-wide findings and limitations: Expanding Tregs with activated donor B cells appeared to identify the most biologically relevant and donor-specific TCRbeta repertoire. Biological reproducibility was not examined directly, but technical replication error appeared to be minimal. Because the study included only a small number of patients, the results must be confirmed in larger populations and under other immunosuppression protocols.

The receptor's source is a human donor in good health. The rearrangement joined TRBV19 to TRBJ2-2, with the D gene uncertain. The specimen sequenced was CD8+ T cells from blood. At the DNA level, the sequence is TGTGCCAGTAGTATAGTGGGGAACACCGGGGAGCTGTTTTTT. This yields the protein CASSIVGNTGELFF. Extended through the reference TRBV19 and TRBJ2-2 proteins, this CDR3 yields the full variable domain: DGGITQSPKYLFRKEGQNVTLSCEQNLNHDAMYWYRQDPGQGLRLIYYSQIVNDFQKGDIAEGYSVSREKKESFPLTVTSAQKNPTAFYLCASSIVGNTGELFFGEGSRLTVL.